This T cell receptor beta chain was documented in a study of shared clonotypes between healthy human individuals. Findings and limits, study-wide: Across a handful of donors, naive CD4 shared roughly 5.1%, naive CD8 around 3.8%, memory CD4 roughly 2.5%, memory CD8 more than 0.35%. Only a few donors were included, so the genetic and exposure-history diversity represented was limited.

The study drew its donors from healthy HIV-negative adults without recent acute infections or vaccinations. The split of CD4+ cells yielded CD45RA+ naive and CD45RA-negative memory subsets. A word on this clone: Antigen: not known.

TCRdb's table, derived via immunoSEQ multiplex PCR, lists solely in-frame clones and lacks some. The sample carries some 2,500,000 clones, 90% to 95% recorded once. Germline V gene sequence: CDR1 GTSNPN, CDR2 SVGIG (reference sequence). The CDR3 spans 15 residues. The junction had 11 bases not matched to a gene; V was cut back by 0 bases and J by 13 bases. The clonotype originates from a man younger than 35 in good health. Some clones in this sample may be carry-over from other donors' samples. Sequencing was done on a sample of naive CD4+ T cells from PBMCs. Subset of the sample: CD45RA+ positively selected. The V and J genes are TRBV30 and TRBJ1-4, with 10 positions matching TRBD1. The CDR3 bases are TGTGCCTGGAGTGTACCTCATCGAGGACAGGGGGGACTGTTTTTT. Translation: CAWSVPHRGQGGLFF.